The rows below give T cell receptor beta chains drawn from one sample of a study of technical replicates of blood from several donors. Using immunoSEQ multiplex PCR, the repertoire was profiled, and TCRdb retains in-frame clones only, with some absent. The top ten clones hold around 4.8% of a sample with fewer than 80,000 clones, approximately 89% of them seen once. Sequenced: PBMCs. The receptors stem from a human donor in good health. Some clones in this sample may be carry-over from other donors' samples. Each CDR3 is given with its conserved first and last residue. The D gene is left open where the match is weak. Not all rows give a size; the values are once, few, many and, for expanded clones, a class.

size: NA; J: TRBJ2-1; V: TRBV7-9; D: TRBD2; CDR3: CASSTSGNYNEQFF; DNA: TGTGCCAGCAGTACTAGCGGGAATTACAATGAGCAGTTCTTC
size: NA; J: TRBJ2-1; V: TRBV12-5; D: NA; CDR3: CASGLRRGEVWDEQFF; DNA: TGTGCTAGTGGTTTGCGTCGCGGCGAGGTCTGGGATGAGCAGTTCTTC
size: NA; J: TRBJ1-6; V: TRBV28; D: TRBD1; CDR3: CASSTGTASSYNSPLHF; DNA: TGTGCCAGCAGTACCGGGACAGCTAGCTCCTATAATTCACCCCTCCACTTT
size: NA; J: TRBJ1-3; V: TRBV4-2; D: NA; CDR3: CASSLDLIQGDGNTIYF; DNA: TGTGCCAGCAGCCTCGACCTGATACAGGGAGACGGAAACACCATATATTTT
size: few; J: TRBJ1-1; V: TRBV7-2; D: NA; CDR3: CASSLASGATEAFF; DNA: TGTGCCAGCAGCTTAGCTTCTGGGGCCACTGAAGCTTTCTTT
size: NA; J: TRBJ1-5; V: TRBV18; D: NA; CDR3: CASSPSRDRAQHF; DNA: TGTGCCAGCTCACCGTCGAGGGATAGAGCCCAGCATTTT
size: NA; J: TRBJ1-4; V: TRBV5-1; D: NA; CDR3: CASSSVTGRGEKLFF; DNA: TGCGCCAGCAGCTCGGTTACGGGCCGGGGTGAAAAACTGTTTTTT
size: NA; J: TRBJ2-1; V: TRBV11-3; D: NA; CDR3: CASSFRSGSYNEQFF; DNA: TGTGCCAGCAGCTTTCGATCGGGATCCTACAATGAGCAGTTCTTC
size: NA; J: TRBJ1-2; V: TRBV4-2; D: NA; CDR3: CASSQVGLVAGSLVYGYTF; DNA: TGTGCCAGCAGCCAAGTCGGCCTGGTGGCAGGGTCGTTGGTCTATGGCTACACCTTC
size: NA; J: TRBJ1-2; V: TRBV6-6; D: NA; CDR3: CASSPSAFYGYTF; DNA: TGTGCCAGCAGCCCTAGCGCCTTCTATGGCTACACCTTC
size: NA; J: TRBJ1-2; V: TRBV10-3; D: TRBD1; CDR3: CAISEQGDILGYTF; DNA: TGTGCCATCAGTGAACAGGGGGATATTCTTGGCTACACCTTC
size: NA; J: TRBJ2-5; V: TRBV7-7; D: TRBD2; CDR3: CASSLGLAGETQYF; DNA: TGTGCCAGCAGTTTAGGACTAGCGGGAGAGACCCAGTACTTC
size: NA; J: TRBJ2-3; V: TRBV18; D: TRBD2; CDR3: CASSPTSGRDTQYF; DNA: TGTGCCAGCTCGCCGACTAGCGGTCGAGATACGCAGTATTTT
size: NA; J: TRBJ1-3; V: TRBV6-1; D: TRBD1; CDR3: CASSEAGGPGNTIYF; DNA: TGTGCCAGCAGTGAGGCAGGGGGCCCTGGAAACACCATATATTTT
size: NA; J: TRBJ1-5; V: TRBV7-9; D: NA; CDR3: CASSSEWEGGQPQHF; DNA: TGTGCCAGCAGCTCCGAATGGGAGGGCGGTCAGCCCCAGCATTTT
size: NA; J: TRBJ2-1; V: TRBV19; D: NA; CDR3: CASSIEGGYSYNEQFF; DNA: TGTGCCAGTAGTATAGAGGGCGGGTACTCCTACAATGAGCAGTTCTTC
size: NA; J: TRBJ2-4; V: TRBV7-9; D: TRBD2; CDR3: CASSLDQERGGPNIQYF; DNA: TGTGCCAGCAGCCTCGATCAGGAGCGGGGGGGCCCAAACATTCAGTACTTC
size: NA; J: TRBJ2-3; V: TRBV7-2; D: NA; CDR3: CASSMGRWADTQYF; DNA: TGTGCCAGCAGCATGGGCCGCTGGGCAGATACGCAGTATTTT
size: NA; J: TRBJ2-3; V: TRBV5-1; D: NA; CDR3: CASSPGRTTKDTQYF; DNA: TGCGCCAGCAGTCCTGGACGGACTACCAAGGATACGCAGTATTTT
size: NA; J: TRBJ2-1; V: TRBV10-3; D: NA; CDR3: CAITMVTGEQFF; DNA: TGTGCCATCACGATGGTGACGGGAGAGCAGTTCTTC
size: NA; J: TRBJ1-2; V: TRBV19; D: TRBD1; CDR3: CASSLDREENYGYTF; DNA: TGTGCCAGTAGTTTGGACAGGGAAGAAAACTATGGCTACACCTTC
size: NA; J: TRBJ2-1; V: TRBV6-5; D: TRBD2; CDR3: CASRPGGTIHNEQFF; DNA: TGTGCCAGCAGACCGGGGGGGACAATTCACAATGAGCAGTTCTTC
size: NA; J: TRBJ1-4; V: TRBV5-4; D: TRBD1; CDR3: CASSPTGGAGNEKLFF; DNA: TGTGCCAGCAGCCCCACAGGGGGCGCGGGAAATGAAAAACTGTTTTTT
size: NA; J: TRBJ2-1; V: TRBV5-1; D: NA; CDR3: CASSLGETYNEQFF; DNA: TGCGCCAGCAGCTTGGGGGAGACGTACAATGAGCAGTTCTTC
size: NA; J: TRBJ1-5; V: TRBV6-6; D: TRBD1; CDR3: CASSYGGTGRQPQHF; DNA: TGTGCCAGCAGTTACGGGGGGACAGGGCGCCAGCCCCAGCATTTT
size: NA; J: TRBJ2-7; V: TRBV30; D: TRBD2; CDR3: CAWGGGTYEQYF; DNA: TGTGCCTGGGGCGGGGGAACCTACGAGCAGTACTTC
size: NA; J: TRBJ2-7; V: TRBV6-6; D: NA; CDR3: CASTAGDYEQYF; DNA: TGTGCCAGCACGGCAGGGGACTACGAGCAGTACTTC
size: NA; J: TRBJ1-2; V: TRBV11-2; D: NA; CDR3: CASSLGAGSIYGYTF; DNA: TGTGCCAGCAGCTTAGGGGCAGGGTCGATCTATGGCTACACCTTC
size: NA; J: TRBJ2-2; V: TRBV7-6; D: NA; CDR3: CASGATDTGELFF; DNA: TGTGCCAGCGGGGCCACTGACACCGGGGAGCTGTTTTTT
size: few; J: TRBJ2-1; V: TRBV30; D: NA; CDR3: CAWSRGASSLYNEQFF; DNA: TGTGCCTGGAGTCGTGGGGCCTCCTCCCTATACAATGAGCAGTTCTTC
size: NA; J: TRBJ2-7; V: TRBV29-1; D: TRBD2; CDR3: CSVKGVDRGGGSHEQYF; DNA: TGCAGCGTTAAAGGTGTGGATCGCGGGGGAGGGTCCCACGAGCAGTACTTC
size: NA; J: TRBJ2-5; V: TRBV21-1; D: NA; CDR3: CASSKRGAGGKTQYF; DNA: TGTGCCAGCAGCAAGAGGGGAGCGGGAGGGAAGACCCAGTACTTC
size: NA; J: TRBJ2-2; V: TRBV5-6; D: TRBD1; CDR3: CASSLSGQGPGELFF; DNA: TGTGCCAGCAGCCTATCAGGACAGGGGCCCGGGGAGCTGTTTTTT
size: NA; J: TRBJ1-1; V: TRBV27; D: NA; CDR3: CASSLDWTPNTEAFF; DNA: TGTGCCAGCAGTTTGGACTGGACTCCGAACACTGAAGCTTTCTTT
size: once; J: TRBJ2-6; V: TRBV19; D: TRBD1; CDR3: CASSMGTGTGANVLTF; DNA: TGTGCCAGTAGTATGGGGACAGGGACTGGGGCCAACGTCCTGACTTTC
size: once; J: TRBJ1-6; V: TRBV5-1; D: NA; CDR3: CASSGGGSSYNSPLHF; DNA: TGCGCCAGCAGCGGGGGGGGGAGCTCCTATAATTCACCCCTCCACTTT
size: NA; J: TRBJ2-7; V: TRBV25-1; D: TRBD2; CDR3: CASSESGAGGYYEQYF; DNA: TGTGCCAGCAGTGAATCGGGGGCGGGGGGCTACTACGAGCAGTACTTC
size: once; J: TRBJ1-2; V: TRBV9; D: NA; CDR3: CASSSPWEGTYGYTF; DNA: TGTGCCAGCAGCTCTCCCTGGGAGGGAACCTATGGCTACACCTTC
size: NA; J: TRBJ1-4; V: TRBV5-1; D: NA; CDR3: CASSWGPSTNEKLFF; DNA: TGCGCCAGCAGCTGGGGGCCCTCAACTAATGAAAAACTGTTTTTT
size: NA; J: TRBJ2-2; V: TRBV6-1; D: TRBD1; CDR3: CASSEMGQGTGELFF; DNA: TGTGCCAGCAGTGAAATGGGACAGGGTACCGGGGAGCTGTTTTTT
size: few; J: TRBJ1-1; V: TRBV6-6; D: TRBD1; CDR3: CASSPGQGARAEAFF; DNA: TGTGCCAGCAGTCCGGGTCAGGGGGCGAGGGCTGAAGCTTTCTTT
size: NA; J: TRBJ2-7; V: TRBV29-1; D: TRBD1; CDR3: CSGGQGGSGEQYF; DNA: TGCAGCGGCGGACAGGGTGGATCGGGAGAGCAGTACTTC
size: NA; J: TRBJ2-7; V: TRBV4-1; D: TRBD2; CDR3: CASSQTSGGASLVYEQYF; DNA: TGCGCCAGCAGCCAGACTAGCGGGGGGGCCTCGTTAGTATACGAGCAGTACTTC
size: NA; J: TRBJ2-1; V: TRBV7-3; D: TRBD2; CDR3: CASRPGGSDEQFF; DNA: TGTGCCAGCCGACCGGGGGGGAGCGATGAGCAGTTCTTC
size: NA; J: TRBJ2-3; V: TRBV9; D: TRBD1; CDR3: CASSDITGVSDTQYF; DNA: TGTGCCAGCAGCGACATAACAGGGGTCTCAGATACGCAGTATTTT
size: NA; J: TRBJ2-7; V: TRBV7-2; D: NA; CDR3: CASSFPVSRGYEQYF; DNA: TGTGCCAGCAGTTTTCCTGTCTCACGGGGATACGAGCAGTACTTC
size: NA; J: TRBJ2-7; V: TRBV5-1; D: NA; CDR3: CASSLAWGVYEQYF; DNA: TGCGCCAGCAGCTTGGCTTGGGGAGTCTACGAGCAGTACTTC
size: NA; J: TRBJ2-3; V: TRBV12-5; D: TRBD2; CDR3: CASGWGGEASGRTDTQYF; DNA: TGTGCTAGTGGTTGGGGCGGGGAGGCGAGCGGGAGGACAGATACGCAGTATTTT
size: NA; J: TRBJ2-1; V: TRBV6-6; D: TRBD2; CDR3: CASASGGEQFF; DNA: TGTGCCAGCGCTTCGGGAGGGGAGCAGTTCTTC
size: NA; J: TRBJ2-5; V: TRBV7-6; D: TRBD2; CDR3: CASSGRLAGVRETQYF; DNA: TGTGCCAGCAGCGGCCGACTAGCGGGAGTTCGGGAGACCCAGTACTTC
size: NA; J: TRBJ2-7; V: TRBV10-3; D: TRBD2; CDR3: CATGLAEFYEQYF; DNA: TGTGCCACTGGACTAGCGGAGTTTTACGAGCAGTACTTC
size: NA; J: TRBJ2-7; V: TRBV9; D: TRBD2; CDR3: CASSSQAGDGMDEQYF; DNA: TGTGCCAGCAGCTCCCAAGCGGGAGACGGGATGGATGAGCAGTACTTC
size: NA; J: TRBJ1-6; V: TRBV2; D: NA; CDR3: CASSDSFPAPLHF; DNA: TGTGCCAGCAGTGATTCGTTCCCCGCACCCCTCCACTTT
size: NA; J: TRBJ2-7; V: TRBV19; D: NA; CDR3: CARGVGSSYEQYF; DNA: TGTGCCAGAGGAGTGGGGAGCTCCTACGAGCAGTACTTC
size: NA; J: TRBJ2-7; V: TRBV13; D: TRBD1; CDR3: CASSLGQGRYEQYF; DNA: TGTGCCAGCAGCCTAGGACAGGGGCGCTACGAGCAGTACTTC
size: NA; J: TRBJ2-1; V: TRBV4-3; D: TRBD2; CDR3: CASSQDYGGNYNEQFF; DNA: TGCGCCAGCAGCCAAGATTACGGGGGGAACTACAATGAGCAGTTCTTC
size: once; J: TRBJ2-2; V: TRBV11-1; D: TRBD1; CDR3: CASSRQGGKNTGELFF; DNA: TGTGCCAGCAGCCGACAGGGGGGAAAAAACACCGGGGAGCTGTTTTTT
size: NA; J: TRBJ2-5; V: TRBV2; D: TRBD2; CDR3: CASSSASGDQETQYF; DNA: TGTGCCAGCAGTTCCGCTAGCGGGGACCAAGAGACCCAGTACTTC